The 26 T cell receptor beta chains below come from one sample, sequenced in a study of T cell changes during pregnancy in multiple sclerosis. The method was immunoSEQ multiplex PCR; TCRdb's version includes in-frame clones alone and lacks a portion of them. The sample consists of about 69,000 clones, about 92% of them appearing once. This sample comprised peripheral blood, obtained in the third trimester of pregnancy. These receptors were collected from a female donor in good health, enrolled as a control in a pregnancy study.

This clone was seen just once. CDR3: CASSQGAGGFNEQFF. The CDR3 region has the DNA TGTGCCAGCAGCCAAGGGGCGGGAGGCTTCAATGAGCAGTTCTTC. The gene calls are TRBV4-2 and TRBJ2-1; the match to TRBD2 covers 8 bases. This CDR3 comprises 15 residues. V lost 1 base to trimming and J lost 6 bases; unmatched junction nucleotides: 5. Germline V CDR1 and CDR2: LGHNA, YNFKEQ.

V is TRBV4-1 and J is TRBJ2-2; D gene uncertain. Germline-derived CDR1 and CDR2 are MGHRA and YSYEKL. This CDR3 region has 14 residues. V was clipped by 1 base and J by 6 bases, with 9 bases between them. CDR3 region: CASSQGLSAGELFF. The CDR3 nucleotides read TGCGCCAGCAGCCAAGGCTTGTCGGCCGGGGAGCTGTTTTTT.

This chain links TRBV5-4 with TRBJ1-1; D possibly corresponds to TRBD1 (6 bases). Germline V gives CDR1 SGHNT, CDR2 YYREEE (reference sequence). The CDR3 length is 16 residues. V gave up 0 bases and J gave up 5 bases, with 17 bases separating them. The CDR3 loop is CASSLVGRGIYTEAFF. CDR3 DNA sequence: TGTGCCAGCAGCTTGGTGGGCAGGGGTATCTATACTGAAGCTTTCTTT.

This clone was detected once. The chain employs TRBV11-2 and TRBJ2-5, with 7 bases aligning to TRBD2. Trimming at V came to 4 bases and at J to 0 bases, leaving 5 bases not matched to a gene. Per the germline V gene, CDR1 is SGHAT and CDR2 is FQNNGV. This CDR3 spans 15 amino acids. DNA of the CDR3: TGTGCCAGCAGCTCCGGGGGGAGCAACCAAGAGACCCAGTACTTC. It translates to CASSSGGSNQETQYF. Together with reference TRBV11-2 and TRBJ2-5, the CDR3 gives the full variable domain: EAGVAQSPRYKIIEKRQSVAFWCNPISGHATLYWYQQILGQGPKLLIQFQNNGVVDDSQLPKDRFSAERLKGVDSTLKIQPAKLEDSAVYLCASSSGGSNQETQYFGPGTRLLVL.

The CDR3 coding sequence is TGTGCCAGCAGCCTAATAGCGGGCAGCACAGATACGCAGTATTTT. Its translation: CASSLIAGSTDTQYF. J is TRBJ2-3 and V is TRBV7-2; 7 bases match TRBD2. Germline CDR1 SGHTA, CDR2 FQGNSA. This CDR3 contains 15 residues. After removal of 5 bases from V and 0 bases from J, the junction contained 5 bases not matched to a gene. Using reference TRBV7-2 and TRBJ2-3 for the parts outside the CDR3, the full variable domain is GAGVSQSPSNKVTEKGKDVELRCDPISGHTALYWYRQSLGQGLEFLIYFQGNSAPDKSGLPSDRFSAERTGGSVSTLTIQRTQQEDSAVYLCASSLIAGSTDTQYFGPGTRLTVL.

V gene TRBV18 combines with J gene TRBJ2-1; D perhaps matches TRBD2 (7 bases). V was pared by 3 bases and J by 3 bases, with 12 bases between. The germline gives CDR1 KGHSH, CDR2 LQKENI. The CDR3 loop spans 15 amino acids. Here the CDR3 DNA reads TGTGCCAGCTCACCCCCGGGGGGCATCTACAATGAGCAGTTCTTC. Translating it yields CASSPPGGIYNEQFF.

V gene TRBV18 combines with J gene TRBJ1-3, with 8 bases that match TRBD1. The V and J ends lost 2 bases and 0 bases, in that order; junction bases with no gene match: 6. Germline V gene lookup returns CDR1 KGHSH and CDR2 LQKENI. The CDR3 sequence is 17 residues long. The CDR3 protein is CASSPVRDRSSGNTIYF. CDR3 DNA sequence: TGTGCCAGCTCACCAGTCCGGGACAGGTCCTCTGGAAACACCATATATTTT.

The chain recombines TRBV6-1 with TRBJ1-2, with D tentatively TRBD1 (6 bases). The CDR3 covers 14 residues. Per the germline V gene, CDR1 is MNHNS and CDR2 is SASEGT. With 5 bases removed from V and 3 bases from J, the gap between germline ends came to 13 bases. The CDR3 DNA reads as TGTGCCAGCAGTATTACAGGGATGGACTATGGCTACACCTTC. Amino acid sequence: CASSITGMDYGYTF.

V is TRBV19 and J is TRBJ2-2, with 8 bases lining up with TRBD1. Germline lookup yields CDR1 LNHDA and CDR2 SQIVND (reference sequence). The V segment lost 6 bases and the J segment 6 bases; nucleotides outside the gene matches: 9. The CDR3 loop spans 15 amino acids. In DNA form, the CDR3 reads TGTGCCAGTAGGGAAGGCAGGGGGCGCTCCGGGGAGCTGTTTTTT. The encoded protein is CASREGRGRSGELFF. Variable domain in full (rest from reference TRBV19 and TRBJ2-2): DGGITQSPKYLFRKEGQNVTLSCEQNLNHDAMYWYRQDPGQGLRLIYYSQIVNDFQKGDIAEGYSVSREKKESFPLTVTSAQKNPTAFYLCASREGRGRSGELFFGEGSRLTVL.

This clone has only one observation. The chain carries TRBV7-2 and TRBJ2-7, with D possibly TRBD2 on 6 matching bases. Germline CDR1 reads SGHTA; CDR2 reads FQGNSA. Deletions cut 5 bases from V and 2 bases from J, with 13 bases between. CDR3 length: 14 amino acids. The CDR3 sequence: CASSVEEGTYEQYF. CDR3 coding DNA: TGTGCCAGCAGCGTAGAGGAGGGAACCTACGAGCAGTACTTC.

The chain joins TRBV7-9 to TRBJ2-3, with D maybe TRBD2 (6 bases). Between the trimmed V and J ends, which lost 3 bases and 1 base, there was a span of 8 bases. There are 14 residues in the CDR3. Germline V gene sequence: CDR1 SEHNR, CDR2 FQNEAQ (reference sequence). This CDR3 is CASSFRGGTDTQYF. The CDR3 DNA reads as TGTGCCAGCAGCTTTCGCGGGGGCACAGATACGCAGTATTTT.

The rearrangement uses TRBV2 and TRBJ2-1; 8 bases fit TRBD2. CDR1 SNHLY and CDR2 FYNNEI come from the germline V gene. The CDR3 spans 16 residues. V lost 2 bases and J lost 7; bases outside the gene matches: 10. The CDR3 sequence is CASSESGAGAQNEQFF. CDR3 nucleotides: TGTGCCAGCAGTGAATCGGGAGCGGGGGCACAAAATGAGCAGTTCTTC.

The chain has TRBV7-6 and TRBJ2-7; a weak D match, TRBD1 (5 bases). The CDR3 is 14 amino acids. Germline CDR1 reads SGHVS; CDR2 reads FNYEAQ. The germline V and J ends were trimmed by 4 bases and 4 bases, with 14 bases remaining between them. CDR3 sequence reads: CASSSTAQGYEQYF. CDR3 DNA sequence: TGTGCCAGCAGCTCGACAGCCCAGGGATACGAGCAGTACTTC.

This sequence joins TRBV18 and TRBJ1-5; D may be TRBD1 (5 bases). There are 15 residues in the CDR3. Germline lookup yields CDR1 KGHSH and CDR2 LQKENI. The germline V and J ends were trimmed by 2 bases and 1 base, with 9 bases remaining between them. The CDR3, as DNA: TGTGCCAGCTCACCAGGGAAGGGGAGCAATCAGCCCCAGCATTTT. Its protein product is CASSPGKGSNQPQHF.

The chain is built from TRBV19 and TRBJ1-2; 9 bases agree with TRBD1. V shed 3 bases and J 5 bases; nucleotides not matched to a gene: 1. This CDR3 contains 13 residues. Germline lookup yields CDR1 LNHDA and CDR2 SQIVND (reference sequence). CDR3 sequence (DNA): TGTGCCAGTAGTATGGGACAGGGTTATGGCTACACCTTC. This encodes CASSMGQGYGYTF.

CDR3 sequence: CASSSIDSYEQYF. CDR3 nucleotides: TGTGCCAGCAGTTCGATCGACAGCTACGAGCAGTACTTC. The rearrangement joins TRBV27 to TRBJ2-7, with D perhaps matching TRBD1 (5 bases). There are 13 residues in the CDR3. Trimming removed 4 bases at V and 3 bases at J, with 10 bases between. Per germline, CDR1 MNHEY and CDR2 SMNVEV (reference sequence).

This chain connects TRBV5-6 to TRBJ2-3; 9 positions match TRBD2. Looked up from germline, CDR1 is SGHDT and CDR2 is YYEEEE. Trimming at V came to 0 bases and at J to 2 bases, leaving 4 bases not matched to a gene. The CDR3 is 16 residues long. DNA for the CDR3: TGTGCCAGCAGCTTGGGCGAGCGGGGGGTCACAGATACGCAGTATTTT. This translates into CASSLGERGVTDTQYF.

The chain links TRBV7-3 to TRBJ2-1; 9 bases are shared with TRBD2. The CDR3 length is 15 residues. Per germline, CDR1 SGHTA and CDR2 FQGTGA. Losses at the gene ends were 5 bases for V and 0 bases for J; bases not matched to a gene: 2. In DNA, the CDR3 is TGTGCCAGCAGCCCTAGCGGGGACTCCTACAATGAGCAGTTCTTC. It codes for CASSPSGDSYNEQFF.

The genes are TRBV19 and TRBJ2-5; possibly TRBD1 for D (6 bases). V lost 6 bases to trimming and J lost 5 bases, with 13 bases between them. CDR3 length: 13 amino acids. CDR1 is LNHDA and CDR2 is SQIVND in the germline V gene (reference sequence). CDR3 loop: CASRGAPGETQYF. The CDR3, as DNA: TGTGCCAGTAGGGGGGCCCCAGGGGAGACCCAGTACTTC. The whole variable domain, remainder taken from reference TRBV19 and TRBJ2-5, is DGGITQSPKYLFRKEGQNVTLSCEQNLNHDAMYWYRQDPGQGLRLIYYSQIVNDFQKGDIAEGYSVSREKKESFPLTVTSAQKNPTAFYLCASRGAPGETQYFGPGTRLLVL.

The rearrangement joins TRBV7-9 to TRBJ1-2; 7 nucleotides line up with TRBD1. The CDR3 runs 16 residues. V lost 1 base, J lost 6 bases, and 11 bases stayed unmatched. The germline gives CDR1 SEHNR, CDR2 FQNEAQ (reference sequence). CDR3 bases: TGTGCCAGCAGCTTAGGGCTGGGACAGAGCGGTGATGGCTACACCTTC. Protein sequence: CASSLGLGQSGDGYTF.

The chain is built from TRBV29-1 and TRBJ2-1, with 8 positions matching TRBD2. The V gene's germline CDR1 is SQVTM and CDR2 ANQGSEA. CDR3 size: 12 residues. J lost 7 bases, V lost 7 bases, and 6 bases had no gene match. The CDR3 DNA reads TGCAGCGCCCGACGGGGGGGTAATGAGCAGTTCTTC. This gives the protein CSARRGGNEQFF.

The DNA of the CDR3 is TGTGCCAGCAGCCAAGGCGTACTAGCGGGAGTCAACACCGGGGAGCTGTTTTTT. It codes for CASSQGVLAGVNTGELFF. The rearrangement links TRBV4-2 to TRBJ2-2; 11 nucleotides line up with TRBD2. CDR3 length: 18 residues. The J segment lost 2 bases and the V segment lost 1 base, leaving 6 bases of the junction unmatched. From germline, CDR1 is LGHNA and CDR2 YNFKEQ.

The sample holds one count of this clone. This chain uses TRBV18 with TRBJ2-7; 8 positions match TRBD1. The length of the CDR3 is 15 residues. Germline CDR1 reads KGHSH; CDR2 reads LQKENI. After removal of 4 bases from V and 2 bases from J, the junction contained 7 bases not matched to a gene. This CDR3 reads CASSRIDRGPYEQYF. CDR3 nucleotide sequence: TGTGCCAGCTCACGGATCGACAGGGGCCCCTACGAGCAGTACTTC.

In its sample, this clone was seen a few times. The chain couples TRBV21-1 to TRBJ1-2; the table's D call, TRBD1, has no DNA check behind it. TRBV21-1 is deemed a pseudogene. This CDR3 is 13 amino acids long. In DNA, the CDR3 is TGTGCCAGCAGCCACAGGGGTTTTAGGAGCTACACCTTC. Protein product: CASSHRGFRSYTF.

This chain links TRBV4-1 with TRBJ2-1; D is possibly TRBD2 (6 bases). CDR1 and CDR2 from the germline V gene are MGHRA and YSYEKL. The CDR3 has 15 amino acids. Trimming pared 0 bases from V and 9 bases from J, leaving 15 bases between. In DNA, the CDR3 is TGCGCCAGCAGCCAAGATTTAGCGGCGATTTCTGAGCAGTTCTTC. Translation: CASSQDLAAISEQFF.

The rearrangement joins TRBV6-5 to TRBJ1-6, with TRBD1 as a possible D gene (6 bases). CDR1 MNHEY and CDR2 SVGAGI come from the germline V gene. V lost 8 bases, J lost 11 bases, and 22 bases lay in between. The CDR3 is 15 amino acids. CDR3 protein: CASGLQTGTGTPLHF. The CDR3 nucleotides read TGTGCCAGCGGACTTCAAACAGGGACCGGGACACCCCTCCACTTT.